Shown below are 32 T cell receptor beta chains from a single sample sequenced in a study of shared clonotypes between healthy human individuals. Clones were read by immunoSEQ multiplex PCR, and TCRdb kept only the in-frame ones, dropping some. The repertoire holds roughly 1,600,000 clones, with approximately 98.5% as singletons. Source material: naive CD4+ T cells sorted from blood. As for subset: CD45RA+ positively selected. The receptors come from a young man in good health.

The V gene is TRBV7-8, the J gene TRBJ2-3; no reliable D call. The CDR3 runs to 14 residues. Trimming removed 7 bases at V and 0 bases at J, with 11 bases between. Germline V gives CDR1 SGHVS, CDR2 FQNEAQ. CDR3 sequence reads: CASISPTSTDTQYF. The CDR3 DNA follows: TGTGCCAGCATTTCCCCGACTAGCACAGATACGCAGTATTTT.

The V call is TRBV18, the J call TRBJ2-7, with D tentatively TRBD1 (5 bases). The germline gives CDR1 KGHSH, CDR2 LQKENI. V was pared by 4 bases and J by 3 bases, with 13 bases between. The CDR3 length is 14 residues. CDR3 region: CASSLKTDNYEQYF. The CDR3 region has the DNA TGTGCCAGCTCACTCAAAACGGACAACTACGAGCAGTACTTC. Complete variable domain (other parts from reference TRBV18 and TRBJ2-7): NAGVMQNPRHLVRRRGQEARLRCSPMKGHSHVYWYRQLPEEGLKFMVYLQKENIIDESGMPKERFSAEFPKEGPSILRIQQVVRGDSAAYFCASSLKTDNYEQYFGPGTRLTVT.

The gene calls are TRBV5-4 and TRBJ2-5, with 7 bases lining up with TRBD1. CDR3 length: 14 amino acids. J was trimmed by 4 bases and V by 1 base; bases with no gene match: 4. Looked up from germline, CDR1 is SGHNT and CDR2 is YYREEE (reference sequence). The CDR3 sequence: CASSLTGDAETQYF. Here the CDR3 DNA reads TGTGCCAGCAGCTTGACAGGGGACGCAGAGACCCAGTACTTC.

This chain links TRBV9 with TRBJ2-4; TRBD1 might be the D (5 bases). The length of the CDR3 is 14 residues. V was clipped by 2 bases and J by 10 bases, with 16 bases between them. Germline CDR1 and CDR2: SGDLS and YYNGEE. The CDR3 loop reads CASSVSFQGGIQYF. Here the CDR3 DNA reads TGTGCCAGCAGCGTCAGCTTCCAGGGTGGTATTCAGTACTTC.

J is TRBJ2-7 and V is TRBV14; D is unresolved. Germline CDR1 and CDR2: SGHDN and FVKESK. The CDR3 totals 12 residues. Trimming took 0 bases from V and 6 from J, leaving 6 bases between them. CDR3 loop: CASSQDWSEQYF. The DNA for the CDR3 is TGTGCCAGCAGCCAAGACTGGAGCGAGCAGTACTTC.

The chain has TRBV14 and TRBJ2-1; D is undetermined. The ends were cut back, 3 bases at V and 1 base at J, with 13 bases in the middle. Germline values: CDR1 SGHDN, CDR2 FVKESK. CDR3 length: 16 amino acids. DNA for the CDR3: TGTGCCAGCAGCCAGGCGAGTGGGAATTCCTACAATGAGCAGTTCTTC. The encoded protein is CASSQASGNSYNEQFF. The whole variable domain, filled in from reference TRBV14 and TRBJ2-1, reads EAGVTQFPSHSVIEKGQTVTLRCDPISGHDNLYWYRRVMGKEIKFLLHFVKESKQDESGMPNNRFLAERTGGTYSTLKVQPAELEDSGVYFCASSQASGNSYNEQFFGPGTRLTVL.

The gene calls are TRBV6-5 and TRBJ2-1; D may be TRBD1 (5 bases). Germline-derived CDR1 and CDR2 are MNHEY and SVGAGI. This CDR3 is built from 15 residues. V was cut by 5 bases and J by 2 bases, with 13 bases left in between. As DNA, the CDR3 is TGTGCCAGCAGTCGTCCAAGACAGCCCTACAATGAGCAGTTCTTC. This encodes CASSRPRQPYNEQFF.

Written as DNA, the CDR3 is TGTGCCAGCAGCTTGGGGGCCGTTGGGAAAGTCTACGAGCAGTACTTC. Its translation is CASSLGAVGKVYEQYF. The chain employs TRBV5-4 and TRBJ2-7, with D unresolved. Trimming took off 0 bases at V and 3 bases at J, with 16 bases between the two ends. The CDR3 sequence is 16 residues long. From germline, CDR1 is SGHNT and CDR2 YYREEE (reference sequence).

The V gene is TRBV5-6, the J gene TRBJ1-4, with D perhaps matching TRBD1 (5 bases). With 0 bases removed from V and 7 bases from J, the gap between germline ends came to 19 bases. This CDR3 comprises 17 residues. Germline V gene lookup returns CDR1 SGHDT and CDR2 YYEEEE. The CDR3 is CASSLGREYSVGEKLFF. In DNA, the CDR3 is TGTGCCAGCAGCTTGGGCAGGGAATACTCGGTCGGTGAAAAACTGTTTTTT.

This clone was recorded once. The chain carries TRBV7-3 and TRBJ2-2; possible D gene TRBD2, 5 bases. Germline V gives CDR1 SGHTA, CDR2 FQGTGA. The CDR3 contains 14 residues. Trimming shortened V by 6 bases and J by 5 bases, and 13 bases separated the two germline ends. The DNA for the CDR3 is TGTGCCAGCAGTCCTAGCCAATTAACCGGGGAGCTGTTTTTT. The encoded protein is CASSPSQLTGELFF.

This chain links TRBV5-1 with TRBJ2-2, with TRBD2 as a possible D gene (6 bases). The CDR3 is 17 amino acids. The V end was cut by 3 bases, the J end by 1 base, with 16 bases between. Germline CDR1 is SGHRS and CDR2 is YFSETQ. CDR3 sequence: CASSSSPPSENTGELFF. The DNA of the CDR3 is TGCGCCAGCAGCTCCTCACCTCCTAGCGAGAACACCGGGGAGCTGTTTTTT.

On this clone: Other DNA sequences in the same sample also yield this CDR3. The J gene is TRBJ2-1, the V gene TRBV7-9, with 12 positions matching TRBD2. CDR1 and CDR2 from the germline V gene are SEHNR and FQNEAQ (reference sequence). The CDR3 loop spans 16 amino acids. Trimming took 1 base from V and 3 from J; bases not matched to a gene: 1. The CDR3 nucleotides are TGTGCCAGCAGCTTAGGACTAGCGGGAGTCTACAATGAGCAGTTCTTC. It yields the protein CASSLGLAGVYNEQFF.

This chain links TRBV20-1 with TRBJ2-4, with D unclear. CDR3 length equals 8 residues. V lost 6 bases to trimming and J lost 12 bases, with 6 bases between them. Germline V lookup: CDR1 DFQATT, CDR2 SNEGSKA (reference sequence). CDR3 region: CSALGQYF. The CDR3 DNA follows: TGCAGTGCCCTGGGTCAGTACTTC.

The chain links TRBV10-2 to TRBJ2-7; no clear D. The CDR3 runs 12 residues. Germline CDR1 reads WSHSY; CDR2 reads SAAADI. The V and J ends lost 7 bases and 3 bases respectively, with 10 bases between them. The CDR3 loop reads CASTSTNYEQYF. CDR3 nucleotides: TGCGCCAGCACGTCTACTAACTACGAGCAGTACTTC.

The chain couples TRBV12-5 to TRBJ2-5; D may be TRBD1 (6 bases). The CDR3 has 15 amino acids. CDR1 is LGHNT, CDR2 FRNRAP, per germline. Trimming left V 3 bases short and J 6 bases short, with 17 bases between. The CDR3 DNA follows: TGTGCTAGTGGTTTCGACAGTTCTGGGGGCAAGACCCAGTACTTC. Protein product: CASGFDSSGGKTQYF.

V gene TRBV19 combines with J gene TRBJ2-5; 13 bases match TRBD2. Germline V CDR1 and CDR2: LNHDA, SQIVND (reference sequence). J lost 11 bases, V lost 3 bases, and 9 bases had no gene match. This CDR3 comprises 15 residues. The DNA of the CDR3 is TGTGCCAGTAGTATCACTAGCGGGAGGGCCGAAAGACAGTACTTC. This gives the protein CASSITSGRAERQYF. Full variable domain (missing parts from reference TRBV19 and TRBJ2-5): DGGITQSPKYLFRKEGQNVTLSCEQNLNHDAMYWYRQDPGQGLRLIYYSQIVNDFQKGDIAEGYSVSREKKESFPLTVTSAQKNPTAFYLCASSITSGRAERQYFGPGTRLLVL.

This sequence joins TRBV28 and TRBJ2-7; the D gene could be TRBD1 or TRBD2 (5 bases each). The CDR3 spans 14 residues. The V end was cut by 5 bases, the J end by 6 bases, with 17 bases between. From germline, CDR1 is MDHEN and CDR2 SYDVKM. The CDR3 DNA reads as TGTGCCAGCAGTCCGGACGTCGCCGGGGCCGAGCAGTACTTC. Protein: CASSPDVAGAEQYF.

The chain joins TRBV5-1 to TRBJ2-7, with no clear D. From germline, CDR1 is SGHRS and CDR2 YFSETQ. CDR3 length: 14 residues. V dropped 4 bases and J dropped 6 bases, with 17 bases sitting between them. The CDR3 bases are TGCGCCAGCAGCACAGACCAGTTAATGTCCGAGCAGTACTTC. It encodes CASSTDQLMSEQYF. Drawing the rest from reference TRBV5-1 and TRBJ2-7, the complete variable domain is KAGVTQTPRYLIKTRGQQVTLSCSPISGHRSVSWYQQTPGQGLQFLFEYFSETQRNKGNFPGRFSGRQFSNSRSEMNVSTLELGDSALYLCASSTDQLMSEQYFGPGTRLTVT.

The V gene is TRBV2, the J gene TRBJ1-5; D unresolved. This CDR3 has 15 residues. Looked up from germline, CDR1 is SNHLY and CDR2 is FYNNEI. The V and J ends lost 2 bases and 3 bases respectively, with 11 bases between them. CDR3 sequence (DNA): TGTGCCAGCAGTGAACAAGGTCAGAACAATCAGCCCCAGCATTTT. Its translation: CASSEQGQNNQPQHF.

This clone was observed once. V usage is TRBV7-9 and J usage is TRBJ1-1; D may be TRBD1 (6 bases). Trimming cost V 4 bases and J 9 bases, with 15 bases left between them. CDR1 and CDR2 (germline): SEHNR, FQNEAQ (reference sequence). This CDR3 is built from 13 residues. CDR3 in amino acids: CASSWPGQSKAFF. The CDR3 DNA follows: TGTGCCAGCAGCTGGCCCGGACAGTCTAAAGCTTTCTTT. The full variable domain, with the rest looked up from reference TRBV7-9 and TRBJ1-1, is DTGVSQNPRHKITKRGQNVTFRCDPISEHNRLYWYRQTLGQGPEFLTYFQNEAQLEKSRLLSDRFSAERPKGSFSTLEIQRTEQGDSAMYLCASSWPGQSKAFFGQGTRLTVV.

The genes are TRBV2 and TRBJ2-7; D tentatively reads TRBD1 or TRBD2 (6 bases each). The CDR3 runs 15 residues. Trimming removed 3 bases from V and 6 bases from J, with 18 bases in between. The germline gives CDR1 SNHLY, CDR2 FYNNEI. The chain's CDR3 is CASSDINRATSEQYF. CDR3 bases: TGTGCCAGCAGTGATATCAACAGGGCGACTAGCGAGCAGTACTTC.

The V call is TRBV2, the J call TRBJ2-2; no reliable D call. Trimming removed 5 bases at V and 8 bases at J, with 9 bases between. The length of the CDR3 is 12 residues. Germline-derived CDR1 and CDR2 are SNHLY and FYNNEI. This chain's CDR3 is CASSPYRGELFF. The CDR3, as DNA: TGTGCCAGCAGTCCGTATCGGGGGGAGCTGTTTTTT.

This sequence joins TRBV7-2 and TRBJ2-4, with D uncertain. This CDR3 spans 13 amino acids. CDR1 is SGHTA, CDR2 FQGNSA, per germline. V gave up 5 bases and J gave up 1 base, with 6 bases separating them. The CDR3 loop reads CASSPGAKNIQYF. CDR3 nucleotide sequence: TGTGCCAGCAGCCCCGGTGCCAAAAACATTCAGTACTTC.

The chain joins TRBV18 to TRBJ1-4, with 8 bases identical to TRBD1. From germline, CDR1 is KGHSH and CDR2 LQKENI. The V segment lost 5 bases and the J segment 8 bases; nucleotides outside the gene matches: 7. This CDR3 has 14 residues. The CDR3 loop reads CASSISGGDEKLFF. CDR3 nucleotide sequence: TGTGCCAGCTCAATATCAGGGGGCGACGAAAAACTGTTTTTT.

The rearrangement links TRBV7-3 to TRBJ2-6; 12 bases align to TRBD2. The CDR3 spans 18 residues. Germline V lookup: CDR1 SGHTA, CDR2 FQGTGA. The junction had 5 bases not matched to a gene; V was cut back by 5 bases and J by 0 bases. CDR3 DNA sequence: TGTGCCAGCAGCCCACTAGCGGGAGGCCCCTCTGGGGCCAACGTCCTGACTTTC. This gives the protein CASSPLAGGPSGANVLTF.

This chain joins TRBV5-8 and TRBJ1-5; no firm D call. Trimming took 0 bases from V and 2 from J, leaving 15 bases between them. The germline V gene encodes CDR1 SGHTS and CDR2 YDEGEE. The CDR3 runs 17 residues. The CDR3 sequence: CASSLVLDSTGNQPQHF. CDR3 bases: TGTGCCAGCAGCTTGGTTTTGGATAGTACCGGCAATCAGCCCCAGCATTTT.

The chain carries TRBV28 and TRBJ2-7; D is unclear. Germline CDR1 and CDR2: MDHEN and SYDVKM. This CDR3 is built from 13 residues. Trimming pared 6 bases from V and 2 bases from J, leaving 11 bases between. The DNA for the CDR3 is TGTGCCAGCAGCCCTCCCCCAACCTACGAGCAGTACTTC. Translation gives CASSPPPTYEQYF.

With regard to this clone: This sample also contains other DNA sequences that code for the same CDR3. CDR3 sequence reads: CASSQDGRSYEQYF. The DNA of the CDR3 is TGTGCCAGCAGCCAAGATGGGAGGTCCTACGAGCAGTACTTC. The rearrangement uses TRBV4-2 and TRBJ2-7; the D gene is possibly TRBD2 (6 bases). Germline lookup yields CDR1 LGHNA and CDR2 YNFKEQ. Trimming left V 0 bases short and J 1 base short, with 7 bases between. The CDR3 runs to 14 residues.

The chain is built from TRBV18 and TRBJ2-3; 7 bases are a match to TRBD1. V trimming: 4 bases; J trimming: 3 bases; junction bases outside the gene matches: 10. Germline CDR1 reads KGHSH; CDR2 reads LQKENI. The CDR3 is 16 amino acids. The CDR3 DNA reads as TGTGCCAGCTCACGGAAAACGGGACAGCTTACAGATACGCAGTATTTT. This codes for CASSRKTGQLTDTQYF.

This sequence joins TRBV14 and TRBJ2-7; 7 bases line up with TRBD2. Trimming took 4 bases from V and 0 from J; bases not matched to a gene: 9. The germline V gene has CDR1 SGHDN and CDR2 FVKESK. CDR3 length equals 16 residues. CDR3 sequence reads: CASSPTRGLISYEQYF. Written as DNA, the CDR3 is TGTGCCAGCAGCCCCACGCGGGGACTAATCTCCTACGAGCAGTACTTC.

This chain uses TRBV7-9 with TRBJ2-7; TRBD2 matches 15 bases. The CDR3 runs to 17 residues. The junction had 10 bases not matched to a gene; V was cut back by 5 bases and J by 5 bases. In germline, CDR1 is SEHNR, CDR2 FQNEAQ (reference sequence). The DNA of the CDR3 is TGTGCCAGCAGCGCGCACGGACTAGCGGGAGGGCAAGACGAGCAGTACTTC. This encodes CASSAHGLAGGQDEQYF. Complete variable domain (other parts from reference TRBV7-9 and TRBJ2-7): DTGVSQNPRHKITKRGQNVTFRCDPISEHNRLYWYRQTLGQGPEFLTYFQNEAQLEKSRLLSDRFSAERPKGSFSTLEIQRTEQGDSAMYLCASSAHGLAGGQDEQYFGPGTRLTVT.

About this clone itself: Other DNA sequences from this sample encode an identical CDR3 as well. CDR3: CASGQGSEQYF. The CDR3, as DNA: TGTGCCAGTGGACAGGGAAGCGAGCAGTACTTC. This sequence joins TRBV6-5 and TRBJ2-7; TRBD1 matches 8 bases. Losses at the gene ends were 9 bases for V and 6 bases for J; bases not matched to a gene: 4. The CDR3 totals 11 residues. Germline V lookup: CDR1 MNHEY, CDR2 SVGAGI.